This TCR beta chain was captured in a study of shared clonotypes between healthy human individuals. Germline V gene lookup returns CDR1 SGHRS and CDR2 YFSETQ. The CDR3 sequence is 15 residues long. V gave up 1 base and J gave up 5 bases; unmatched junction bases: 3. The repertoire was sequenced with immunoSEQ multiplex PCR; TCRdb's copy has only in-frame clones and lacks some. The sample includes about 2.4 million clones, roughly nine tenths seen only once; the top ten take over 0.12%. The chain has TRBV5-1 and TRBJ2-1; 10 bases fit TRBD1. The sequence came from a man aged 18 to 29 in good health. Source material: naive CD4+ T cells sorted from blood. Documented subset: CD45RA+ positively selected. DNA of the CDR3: TGCGCCAGCAGCTTGTGGGGACAGGGGAACAATGAGCAGTTCTTC. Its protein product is CASSLWGQGNNEQFF.